The present TCR beta chain was sequenced within a study of CD8 T cells in ankylosing spondylitis. There are many counts of this clonotype. Its antigen is undetermined. General observations from the study: Several highly homologous variants made up a TCR beta motif, and this motif appeared characteristic of ankylosing spondylitis blood.

The germline V and J ends were trimmed by 3 bases and 5 bases, with 6 bases remaining between them. This CDR3 comprises 11 residues. CDR1 and CDR2 from the germline V gene are SGDLS and YYNGEE. Libraries for TCR beta were made by quantitative 5'-RACE with molecular barcodes. Via MiXCR, TCRdb re-called the 5' RACE reads, giving one row per CDR3 protein. The repertoire holds approximately 15,000 distinct CDR3 sequences, with 2.8% as singletons. The chain links TRBV9 to TRBJ2-7; D not resolved. The receptor was derived from a male donor with ankylosing spondylitis or in good health (not recorded which). Sample: blood, either unsorted or a sorted T cell fraction (not recorded which). In DNA form, the CDR3 reads TGTGCCAGCAGCGATGGGAACGAGCAGTACTTC. Translated: CASSDGNEQYF.